The table lists the clone carrying this TCR beta chain with a few counts. In the library, individual cDNA molecules carried attached unique molecular identifiers. TCRdb re-called the 5' RACE reads with MiXCR, one entry per CDR3 protein. Here the sample spans more than 90,000 distinct CDR3 sequences, 9.5% to 11% being singletons. This sample was taken from a study of early T cells in non-severe SARS-CoV-2 infection. V was clipped by 6 bases and J by 5 bases, with 8 bases between them. Germline V CDR1 and CDR2: MDHEN, SYDVKM. There are 11 residues in the CDR3. Sequenced material: whole blood. V is TRBV28 and J is TRBJ2-7, with D possibly being TRBD1 (6 bases). This clonotype was sampled from an adult who was a healthcare worker with PCR-confirmed SARS-CoV-2 infection or an uninfected control (not recorded which). The CDR3 DNA is TGTGCCAGCAGAACAGGGAACGAGCAGTACTTC. Encoded protein: CASRTGNEQYF.